This is a list of T cell receptor beta chains from one sample in a study of human T cells and chemical hapten exposure. MiXCR was run by TCRdb on the RACE reads, yielding one entry per CDR3 protein. The sample holds about 85,000 distinct CDR3 sequences, 8.5% seen once. The source material was whole blood, sampled in connection with sensitization to the hapten diphenylcyclopropenone (DPC). Receptors were obtained from a man aged 35 to 55 with alopecia areata. Some clones in this sample may be carry-over from other donors' samples. Each CDR3 is given without its conserved first and last residue.

>TRBJ2-3|TRBV18
ASSPTQQGVTDTQY
>TRBJ2-3|TRBV5-1
ASSLALHTDTQY
>TRBJ2-1|TRBV13
ASSLYSRTSGRASYNEQF
>TRBJ2-2|TRBV11-3
ASSPQPGQKNTGELF
>TRBJ2-2|TRBV6-6
ASSHDLPLNTGELF
>TRBJ1-1|TRBV24-1
ATRGQGTEAF
>TRBJ2-2|TRBV12-3/TRBV12-4
ASSLGLAGTGELF
>TRBJ1-3|TRBV7-2
ASSVGQGRNTIY
>TRBJ2-1|TRBV3-1
ASSLLVGSGGNEQF
>TRBJ2-3|TRBV27
ASSLSQGRLDTQY
>TRBJ2-3|TRBV6-6
ASMGTGLRTDTQY
>TRBJ1-6|TRBV12-3/TRBV12-4
ASSFRRRSDSPLH
>TRBJ2-1|TRBV6-2/TRBV6-3
ASSRPGRYEQF
>TRBJ1-5|TRBV6-6
ASTTGGYSNQPQH
>TRBJ2-3|TRBV20-1
SARDLRAIADTQY
>TRBJ2-2|TRBV7-2
ASRGGPGELF
>TRBJ1-5|TRBV20-1
SASEGVRNQPQH
>TRBJ2-1|TRBV6-2/TRBV6-3
ASNHGSPYNEQF
>TRBJ2-5|TRBV2
ANRQGGETQY
>TRBJ1-1|TRBV7-8
ASSLPSEGQAREGQGITEAF
>TRBJ2-5|TRBV6-9
AIPGQLPQETQY
>TRBJ2-4|TRBV28
ASSLNSGGAKNIQY
>TRBJ2-1|TRBV7-2
ASSFRTSGKQF
>TRBJ2-3|TRBV19
ASRTGDVFTDTQY
>TRBJ2-1|TRBV4-3
ASSQDRDYNEQF